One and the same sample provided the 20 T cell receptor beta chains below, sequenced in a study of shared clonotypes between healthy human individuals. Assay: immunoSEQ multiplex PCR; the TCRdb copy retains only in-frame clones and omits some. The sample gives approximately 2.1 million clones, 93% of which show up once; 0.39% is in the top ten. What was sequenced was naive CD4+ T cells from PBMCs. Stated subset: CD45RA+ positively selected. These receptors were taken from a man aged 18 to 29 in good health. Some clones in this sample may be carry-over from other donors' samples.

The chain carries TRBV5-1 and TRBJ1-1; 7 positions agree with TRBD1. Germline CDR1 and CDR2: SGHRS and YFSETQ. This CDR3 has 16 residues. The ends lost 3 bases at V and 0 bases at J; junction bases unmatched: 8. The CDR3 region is CASSYATGQMNTEAFF. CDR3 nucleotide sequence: TGCGCCAGCAGCTACGCCACGGGACAGATGAACACTGAAGCTTTCTTT.

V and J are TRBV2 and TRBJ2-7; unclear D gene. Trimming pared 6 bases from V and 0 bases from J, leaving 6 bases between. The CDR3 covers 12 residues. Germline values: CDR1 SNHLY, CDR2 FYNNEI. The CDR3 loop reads CASRINSYEQYF. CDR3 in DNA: TGTGCCAGCAGAATCAACTCCTACGAGCAGTACTTC.

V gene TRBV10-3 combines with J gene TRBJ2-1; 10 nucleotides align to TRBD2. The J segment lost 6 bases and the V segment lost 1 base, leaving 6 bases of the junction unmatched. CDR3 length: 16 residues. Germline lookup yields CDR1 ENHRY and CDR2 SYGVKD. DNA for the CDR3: TGTGCCATCAGTGAGTGGGCTAGCGGGAGCCTCAATGAGCAGTTCTTC. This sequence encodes CAISEWASGSLNEQFF.

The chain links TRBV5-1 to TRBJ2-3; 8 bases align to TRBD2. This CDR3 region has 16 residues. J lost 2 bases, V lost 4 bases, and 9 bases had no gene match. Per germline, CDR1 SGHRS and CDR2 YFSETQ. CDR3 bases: TGCGCCAGCAGCGACTGGACTAGCAGCTTCACAGATACGCAGTATTTT. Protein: CASSDWTSSFTDTQYF.

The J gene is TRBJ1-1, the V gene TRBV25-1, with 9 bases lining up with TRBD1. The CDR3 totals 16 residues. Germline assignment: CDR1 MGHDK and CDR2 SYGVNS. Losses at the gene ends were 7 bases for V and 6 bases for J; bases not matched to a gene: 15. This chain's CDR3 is CASNPPGTGKVAEAFF. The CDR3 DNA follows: TGTGCCAGCAACCCCCCGGGGACAGGGAAAGTCGCTGAAGCTTTCTTT.

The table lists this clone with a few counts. The CDR3 reads CASSSAGVTTEAFF. In nucleotides, the CDR3 is TGTGCCAGCTCATCTGCAGGGGTTACGACTGAAGCTTTCTTT. The chain links TRBV18 to TRBJ1-1; a weak D match, TRBD1 (6 bases). The V end was cut by 5 bases, the J end by 5 bases, with 15 bases between. This CDR3 region has 14 residues. Per germline, CDR1 KGHSH and CDR2 LQKENI.

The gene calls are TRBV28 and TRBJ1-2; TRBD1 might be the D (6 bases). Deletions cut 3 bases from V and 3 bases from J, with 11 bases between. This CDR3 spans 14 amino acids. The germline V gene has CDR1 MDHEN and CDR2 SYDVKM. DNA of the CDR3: TGTGCCAGCAGTTTCCAGGACAGATACTATGGCTACACCTTC. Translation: CASSFQDRYYGYTF.

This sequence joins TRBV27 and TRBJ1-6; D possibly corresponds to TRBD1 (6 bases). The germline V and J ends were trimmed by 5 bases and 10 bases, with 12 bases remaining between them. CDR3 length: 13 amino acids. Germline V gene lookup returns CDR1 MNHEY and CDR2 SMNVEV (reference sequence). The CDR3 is CASSLGGDSPLHF. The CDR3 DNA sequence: TGTGCCAGCAGTCTAGGGGGGGACTCACCCCTCCACTTT.

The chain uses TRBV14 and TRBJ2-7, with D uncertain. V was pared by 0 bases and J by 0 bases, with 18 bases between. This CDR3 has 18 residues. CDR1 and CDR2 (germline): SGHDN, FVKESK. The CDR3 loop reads CASSQDAWPSILSYEQYF. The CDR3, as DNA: TGTGCCAGCAGCCAAGATGCTTGGCCCAGTATACTCTCCTACGAGCAGTACTTC.

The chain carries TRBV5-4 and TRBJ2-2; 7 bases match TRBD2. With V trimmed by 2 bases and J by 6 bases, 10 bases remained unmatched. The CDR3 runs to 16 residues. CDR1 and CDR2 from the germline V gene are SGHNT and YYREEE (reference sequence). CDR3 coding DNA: TGTGCCAGCAGCTTTTACGGGGGAGCGGGACCCGGGGAGCTGTTTTTT. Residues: CASSFYGGAGPGELFF.

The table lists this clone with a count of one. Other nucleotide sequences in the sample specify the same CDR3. The CDR3 sequence is CASSYTDSYEQYF. As DNA, the CDR3 is TGTGCCAGCAGTTACACAGATTCCTACGAGCAGTACTTC. The J gene is TRBJ2-7, the V gene TRBV6-5; D is unclear. Trimming stripped 2 bases from V and 1 base from J, with 6 bases between. The CDR3 is 13 residues long. The germline V gene encodes CDR1 MNHEY and CDR2 SVGAGI.

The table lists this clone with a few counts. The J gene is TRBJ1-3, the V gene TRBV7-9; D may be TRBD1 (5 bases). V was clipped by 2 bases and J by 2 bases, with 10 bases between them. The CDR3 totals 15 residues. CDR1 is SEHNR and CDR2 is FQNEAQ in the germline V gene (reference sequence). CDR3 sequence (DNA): TGTGCCAGCAGCTTAACAGGAACCCCTGGAAACACCATATATTTT. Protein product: CASSLTGTPGNTIYF.

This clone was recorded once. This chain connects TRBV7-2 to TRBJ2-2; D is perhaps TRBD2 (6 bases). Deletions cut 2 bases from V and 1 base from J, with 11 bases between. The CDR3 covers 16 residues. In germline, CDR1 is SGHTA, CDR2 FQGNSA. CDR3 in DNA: TGTGCCAGCAGCTTATTGGGACTCGAGAACACCGGGGAGCTGTTTTTT. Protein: CASSLLGLENTGELFF.

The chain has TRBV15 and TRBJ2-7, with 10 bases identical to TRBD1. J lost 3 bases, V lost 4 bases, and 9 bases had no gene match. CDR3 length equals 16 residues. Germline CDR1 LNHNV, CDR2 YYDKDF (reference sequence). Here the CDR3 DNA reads TGTGCCACCAGCATTAACCTCGGACAGGGGGGCTACGAGCAGTACTTC. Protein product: CATSINLGQGGYEQYF.

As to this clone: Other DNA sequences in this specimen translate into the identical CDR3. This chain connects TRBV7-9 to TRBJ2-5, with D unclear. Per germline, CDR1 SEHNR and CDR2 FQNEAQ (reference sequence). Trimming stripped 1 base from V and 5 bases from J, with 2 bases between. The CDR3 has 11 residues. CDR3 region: CASSLVETQYF. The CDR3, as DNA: TGTGCCAGCAGCTTAGTGGAGACCCAGTACTTC.

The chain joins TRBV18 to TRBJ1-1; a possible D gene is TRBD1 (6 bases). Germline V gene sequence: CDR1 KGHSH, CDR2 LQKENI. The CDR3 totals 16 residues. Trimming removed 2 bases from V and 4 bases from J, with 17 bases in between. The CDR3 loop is CASSPRGVGEGTEAFF. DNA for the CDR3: TGTGCCAGCTCACCAAGGGGGGTCGGGGAAGGCACTGAAGCTTTCTTT.

CDR3 sequence (DNA): TGTGCCAGCAGCTCATTTACAGGGTCCGGCACAGATACGCAGTATTTT. Protein product: CASSSFTGSGTDTQYF. The chain couples TRBV5-4 to TRBJ2-3, with D maybe TRBD1 (6 bases). The CDR3 consists of 16 residues. Germline V gene data show CDR1 as SGHNT and CDR2 as YYREEE (reference sequence). Trimming removed 3 bases from V and 1 base from J, with 15 bases in between.

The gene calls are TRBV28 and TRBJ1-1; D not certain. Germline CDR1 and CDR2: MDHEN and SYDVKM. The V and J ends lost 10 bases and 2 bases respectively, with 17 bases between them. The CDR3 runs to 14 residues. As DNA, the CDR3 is TGTGCCACTACCCCTTCGTGGCCTAACACTGAAGCTTTCTTT. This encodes CATTPSWPNTEAFF.

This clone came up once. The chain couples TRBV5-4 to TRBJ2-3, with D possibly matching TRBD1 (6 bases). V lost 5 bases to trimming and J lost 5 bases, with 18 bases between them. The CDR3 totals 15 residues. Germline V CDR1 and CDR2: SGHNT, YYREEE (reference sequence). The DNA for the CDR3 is TGTGCCAGCAGTGACCGGGGCAGGGGTAAAGATACGCAGTATTTT. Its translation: CASSDRGRGKDTQYF.

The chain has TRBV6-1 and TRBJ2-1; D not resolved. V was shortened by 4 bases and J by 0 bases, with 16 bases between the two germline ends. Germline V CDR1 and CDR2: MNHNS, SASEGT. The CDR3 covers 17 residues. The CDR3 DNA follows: TGTGCCAGCAGTGGGGCCTGGAGTTTACGCTCCTACAATGAGCAGTTCTTC. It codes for CASSGAWSLRSYNEQFF.